Listed below are T cell receptor beta chains from one sample, sequenced in a study of blood T cell repertoires in COVID-19. Using immunoSEQ multiplex PCR, the repertoire was profiled, and TCRdb retains in-frame clones only, with some absent. The sample has 40,000 to 55,000 clones, 88% seen once. Sequencing was done on a sample of peripheral blood. The origin of the receptors is a man over 45 with active COVID-19. The CDR3 runs from the conserved cysteine through the conserved F or W. A D gene is named only where the DNA matches it firmly. A clone size is listed for some rows: how often the clone was seen (once, few, many), or a class if it is expanded.

abundance	v_gene	len	d_gene	j_gene	CDR3aa	CDR3nt
NA	TRBV5-1	16	TRBD1	TRBJ1-2	CASSLTGVHMMNGYTF	TGCGCCAGCAGCTTGACAGGGGTACATATGATGAATGGCTACACCTTC
once	TRBV9	16	TRBD2	TRBJ2-3	CASSIRLAGGTDTQYF	TGTGCCAGCAGCATCCGACTAGCGGGAGGCACAGATACGCAGTATTTT
NA	TRBV19	15	TRBD1	TRBJ1-5	CASSIPRQGDAPQHF	TGTGCCAGTAGTATACCGAGACAGGGAGACGCGCCCCAGCATTTT
NA	TRBV7-2	13	NA	TRBJ1-5	CASSPTGRQPQHF	TGTGCCAGCAGCCCAACAGGCCGTCAGCCCCAGCATTTT
few	TRBV4-3	15	TRBD2	TRBJ2-7	CASSQDRSGGYEQYF	TGCGCCAGCAGCCAAGACAGGAGCGGGGGCTACGAGCAGTACTTC
once	TRBV5-1	14	NA	TRBJ1-1	CASSLEGSRSEAFF	TGCGCCAGCAGCTTGGAGGGGTCAAGGAGTGAAGCTTTCTTT
NA	TRBV6-6	16	TRBD1	TRBJ2-7	CASSSTGTGSSYEQYF	TGTGCCAGCAGCTCAACTGGGACAGGGAGCTCCTACGAGCAGTACTTC
NA	TRBV6-5	16	NA	TRBJ1-2	CASSYLTTPANYGYTF	TGTGCCAGCAGTTACCTTACTACGCCAGCTAACTATGGCTACACCTTC
few	TRBV15	17	TRBD1	TRBJ1-2	CATSNPGQGPANYGYTF	TGTGCCACCAGCAATCCGGGACAGGGACCGGCTAACTATGGCTACACCTTC
NA	TRBV2	13	NA	TRBJ1-1	CASLTERGTEAFF	TGTGCCAGCCTAACAGAAAGGGGCACTGAAGCTTTCTTT
NA	TRBV10-3	15	TRBD2	TRBJ2-3	CALLRGDGSTDTQYF	TGTGCCTTACTCCGGGGGGATGGGAGCACAGATACGCAGTATTTT
NA	TRBV2	16	TRBD2	TRBJ2-2	CASSSGTSGRTGELFF	TGTGCCAGCAGTTCCGGGACTAGCGGGCGCACCGGGGAGCTGTTTTTT
NA	TRBV7-8	11	NA	TRBJ2-7	CASMARGEQYF	TGTGCCAGCATGGCTCGGGGCGAGCAGTACTTC
NA	TRBV11-3	17	TRBD2	TRBJ2-2	CASSLDPSGRGTGELFF	TGTGCCAGCAGCTTAGATCCCAGCGGGAGGGGCACCGGGGAGCTGTTTTTT
NA	TRBV6-1	17	TRBD1	TRBJ1-3	CASSGQQGAFSGNTIYF	TGTGCCAGCAGTGGACAACAGGGGGCGTTCTCTGGAAACACCATATATTTT
NA	TRBV6-5	15	NA	TRBJ1-2	CASSYVQGGAKGYTF	TGTGCCAGCAGTTACGTGCAGGGTGGGGCGAAAGGCTACACCTTC
NA	TRBV7-9	13	TRBD1	TRBJ1-2	CASSIAGGDGYTF	TGTGCCAGCAGCATAGCAGGGGGGGACGGCTACACCTTC
NA	TRBV4-2	15	NA	TRBJ1-4	CASSQEGSSLEKLFF	TGTGCCAGCAGCCAAGAGGGCAGTAGTCTCGAAAAACTGTTTTTT
once	TRBV10-3	13	NA	TRBJ1-1	CAISGGVGTEAFF	TGTGCCATCTCGGGGGGGGTGGGCACTGAAGCTTTCTTT
NA	TRBV5-6	12	NA	TRBJ2-3	CASSVAGDTQYF	TGTGCCAGCAGCGTAGCTGGAGATACGCAGTATTTT
NA	TRBV19	15	TRBD1	TRBJ2-3	CASSQGAGYTDTQYF	TGTGCCAGTAGTCAGGGGGCGGGGTACACAGATACGCAGTATTTT
NA	TRBV2	13	NA	TRBJ2-3	CASSEESHDTQYF	TGTGCCAGCAGTGAAGAGAGCCACGATACGCAGTATTTT
NA	TRBV5-1	14	TRBD1	TRBJ1-1	CASSSTGGNTEAFF	TGCGCCAGCAGCTCGACAGGGGGCAACACTGAAGCTTTCTTT
NA	TRBV7-8	17	TRBD1	TRBJ2-5	CASSLRLTGGVFKTQYF	TGTGCCAGCAGCCTCCGACTGACAGGGGGAGTTTTTAAGACCCAGTACTTC
NA	TRBV5-4	16	NA	TRBJ2-2	CASSLVEGMDTGELFF	TGTGCCAGCAGCTTGGTCGAGGGTATGGACACCGGGGAGCTGTTTTTT
NA	TRBV7-6	13	NA	TRBJ1-1	CASSLALTTEAFF	TGTGCCAGCAGCTTAGCACTAACCACTGAAGCTTTCTTT
NA	TRBV20-1	16	NA	TRBJ2-3	CSASPLGEGGTDTQYF	TGCAGTGCTAGTCCTTTGGGCGAAGGGGGCACAGATACGCAGTATTTT
NA	TRBV15	14	NA	TRBJ2-5	CATSRDRGGETQYF	TGTGCCACCAGCAGAGACAGGGGCGGTGAGACCCAGTACTTC
NA	TRBV5-1	16	NA	TRBJ2-6	CASSPGVQSGANVLTF	TGCGCCAGCAGCCCCGGTGTACAGAGCGGGGCCAACGTCCTGACTTTC
NA	TRBV27	17	TRBD1	TRBJ1-5	CASTSSWGTGGNQPQHF	TGTGCCAGCACAAGCAGTTGGGGGACAGGGGGCAATCAGCCCCAGCATTTT
few	TRBV29-1	11	NA	TRBJ2-5	CSQFRGETQYF	TGCAGCCAATTCCGAGGAGAGACCCAGTACTTC
NA	TRBV27	14	TRBD1	TRBJ1-1	CASSPRQGNTEAFF	TGTGCCAGCAGTCCCCGACAGGGAAACACTGAAGCTTTCTTT
NA	TRBV6-5	13	NA	TRBJ2-5	CASSYEGWETQYF	TGTGCCAGCAGTTACGAGGGCTGGGAGACCCAGTACTTC
once	TRBV28	15	NA	TRBJ1-1	CASKGWGVMNTEAFF	TGTGCCAGCAAAGGTTGGGGGGTCATGAACACTGAAGCTTTCTTT
NA	TRBV27	16	NA	TRBJ2-6	CASSRLQGSGANVLTF	TGTGCCAGCAGTCGACTCCAGGGCTCTGGGGCCAACGTCCTGACTTTC
NA	TRBV19	14	NA	TRBJ1-1	CASKFLHRNTEAFF	TGTGCCAGTAAATTCTTACACCGGAACACTGAAGCTTTCTTT
NA	TRBV2	16	TRBD1	TRBJ2-2	CASTIRGTGGPGELFF	TGTGCCAGCACCATTAGAGGGACAGGGGGTCCCGGGGAGCTGTTTTTT
once	TRBV5-1	13	NA	TRBJ2-5	CASRPDSLETQYF	TGCGCCAGCAGGCCCGACAGTTTGGAAACCCAGTACTTC
NA	TRBV20-1	12	NA	TRBJ1-1	CSASPRDTEAFF	TGCAGTGCTAGTCCGAGGGATACTGAAGCTTTCTTT
NA	TRBV5-4	14	NA	TRBJ1-1	CASSSGGRATEAFF	TGTGCCAGCAGCTCCGGGGGGAGGGCCACTGAAGCTTTCTTT
NA	TRBV6-2/TRBV6-3	12	NA	TRBJ1-1	CASSHPPGQAFF	TGTGCCAGCAGTCACCCACCAGGGCAAGCTTTCTTT
NA	TRBV2	14	NA	TRBJ1-1	CASSEGRLNTEAFF	TGTGCCAGCAGTGAGGGCAGATTGAACACTGAAGCTTTCTTT
once	TRBV5-6	12	NA	TRBJ1-1	CASSSTYTEAFF	TGTGCCAGCAGCTCCACTTACACTGAAGCTTTCTTT
NA	TRBV7-3	16	NA	TRBJ1-5	CASSFDNLRGNQPQHF	TGTGCCAGCAGCTTCGACAACCTAAGAGGCAATCAGCCCCAGCATTTT
few	TRBV9	15	NA	TRBJ1-6	CASSPAGAYNSPLHF	TGTGCCAGCAGCCCTGCGGGCGCTTATAATTCACCCCTCCACTTT
NA	TRBV13	15	NA	TRBJ2-1	CASSWDGGPYSEQFF	TGTGCCAGCAGCTGGGACGGGGGGCCCTATAGTGAGCAGTTCTTC
NA	TRBV9	13	NA	TRBJ1-6	CASSGGMNSPLHF	TGTGCCAGCAGCGGAGGAATGAATTCACCCCTCCACTTT
NA	TRBV7-9	14	NA	TRBJ2-3	CASSFQGSTDTQYF	TGTGCCAGCAGCTTTCAGGGTAGCACAGATACGCAGTATTTT
NA	TRBV19	12	NA	TRBJ2-1	CASRNTGNEQFF	TGTGCCAGTCGAAACACAGGGAATGAGCAGTTCTTC
NA	TRBV11-1	15	NA	TRBJ2-2	CASSLARGYTGELFF	TGTGCCAGCAGCTTAGCGAGGGGGTACACCGGGGAGCTGTTTTTT
NA	TRBV27	14	NA	TRBJ1-1	CASGRMRAPYEAFF	TGTGCCAGCGGGCGAATGAGGGCTCCTTATGAAGCTTTCTTT